This TCR beta chain is drawn from a study of shared clonotypes between healthy human individuals. Study-wide context: Samples came from two female and three male donors aged 18 to 49.

Germline values: CDR1 SGDLS, CDR2 YYNGEE. Trimming removed 0 bases from V and 2 bases from J, with 12 bases in between. This CDR3 contains 15 residues. When replicate PCRs were run on unsorted PBMC, they used roughly 280 ng DNA, approximately 31,000 T cell genomes. Authors' data handling: Junction-only sequences produced by ImmunoSEQ had no quality scores, so filtering differed. The protocol was immunoSEQ multiplex PCR, while the TCRdb copy is restricted to in-frame clones and leaves out a portion. That table furnishes V, J and clone size, whereas the DNA furnished D and trimming. The table has 530,000 or so clones, 75% to 80% seen once.

Material: PBMCs. The V call is TRBV9, the J call TRBJ2-7, with a weak D call TRBD1 (6 bases). This sequence was found in a woman aged 40 to 50 in good health. Some clones in this sample may be carry-over from other donors' samples. The CDR3 DNA reads as TGTGCCAGCAGCGTAGAGTCAGGGGATACCTACGAGCAGTACTTC. Protein product: CASSVESGDTYEQYF. The full variable domain, in which reference TRBV9 and TRBJ2-7 provide the parts outside the CDR3, is DSGVTQTPKHLITATGQRVTLRCSPRSGDLSVYWYQQSLDQGLQFLIQYYNGEERAKGNILERFSAQQFPDLHSELNLSSLELGDSALYFCASSVESGDTYEQYFGPGTRLTVT.